This TCR beta chain derives from a study of neurological immune-mediated disorders. Study-wide findings and caveats: The study found no CDR3 amino acid sequences shared by expanded clones across subjects, suggesting private repertoires in all groups. While HTLV-1-associated myelopathy showed the greatest TCR clonal expansion, multiple sclerosis showed the least, falling below healthy controls.

5'RACE employing 10-nucleotide random UMIs yielded the cDNA. TCRdb reanalysed the 5' RACE reads using MiXCR and keeps one entry per CDR3 protein. This sample has under 20,000 distinct CDR3 sequences, with 14% to 15% found just once. V was pared by 10 bases and J by 5 bases, with 17 bases between. Germline loops: CDR1 MNHEY, CDR2 SMNVEV (reference sequence). The CDR3 has 13 residues. The study built unsorted libraries from 2 million PBMCs kept at -80 C. This clonotype was observed at least ten times. Its cognate antigen is unknown. This sequence originates from a man between 60 and 75 years old with HTLV-1-associated myelopathy (HAM/TSP). Sequencing was done on a sample of PBMCs. This chain links TRBV27 with TRBJ1-1; tentative D call: TRBD1 (5 bases). CDR3 DNA: TGTGCCACCCGGTGGGGGACTTTGACTGAAGCTTTCTTT. It encodes CATRWGTLTEAFF.